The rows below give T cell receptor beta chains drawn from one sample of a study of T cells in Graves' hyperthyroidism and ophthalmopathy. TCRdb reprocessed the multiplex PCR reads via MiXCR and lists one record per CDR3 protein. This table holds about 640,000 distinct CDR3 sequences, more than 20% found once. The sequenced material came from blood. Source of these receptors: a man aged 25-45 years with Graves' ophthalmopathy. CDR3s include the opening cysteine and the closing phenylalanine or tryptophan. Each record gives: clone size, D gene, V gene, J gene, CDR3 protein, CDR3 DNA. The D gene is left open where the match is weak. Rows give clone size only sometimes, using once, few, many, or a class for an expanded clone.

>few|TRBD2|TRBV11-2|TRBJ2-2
CASSLGRLAVTGELFF
TGTGCCAGCAGCCTAGGAAGACTAGCGGTTACCGGGGAGCTGTTTTTT
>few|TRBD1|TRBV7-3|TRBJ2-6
CASSLWGRGSASGANVLTF
TGTGCCAGCAGCTTATGGGGCAGGGGGTCCGCCTCTGGGGCCAACGTCCTGACTTTC
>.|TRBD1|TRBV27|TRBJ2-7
CASRLRTGSLYEQYF
TGTGCCAGCAGGCTCAGGACAGGCTCCCTCTACGAGCAGTACTTC
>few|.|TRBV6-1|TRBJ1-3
CASSEERREYF
TGTGCCAGCAGTGAAGAGAGGAGGGAATATTTT
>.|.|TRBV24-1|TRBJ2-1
CATSDLTSSYNEQFF
TGTGCCACCAGTGATTTGACTAGCTCCTACAATGAGCAGTTCTTC
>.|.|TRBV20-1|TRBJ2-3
CSGRRAGKTDTQYF
TGCAGTGGTAGACGGGCGGGAAAAACAGATACGCAGTATTTT
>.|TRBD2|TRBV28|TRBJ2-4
CASSVGTSGIKYF
TGTGCCAGCAGTGTCGGGACTAGCGGGATTAAGTACTTC
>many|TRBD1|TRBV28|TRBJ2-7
CASSSGQGSHEQYF
TGTGCCAGCAGTTCGGGACAGGGGTCACACGAGCAGTACTTC
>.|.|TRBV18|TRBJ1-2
CASSRQAANYGYTF
TGTGCCAGCTCCCGACAGGCCGCTAACTATGGCTACACCTTC
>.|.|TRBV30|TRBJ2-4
CAWSRVMVAKNIQYF
TGTGCCTGGAGTCGGGTGATGGTAGCCAAAAACATTCAGTACTTC
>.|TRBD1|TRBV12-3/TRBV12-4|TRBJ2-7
CASSFRGRYEQYF
TGTGCCAGCAGTTTCAGGGGGCGGTACGAGCAGTACTTC
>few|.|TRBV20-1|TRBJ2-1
CSASGRRENEQFF
TGCAGTGCTAGCGGGAGAAGGGAGAATGAGCAGTTCTTC
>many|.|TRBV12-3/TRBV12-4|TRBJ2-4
CASRLLGAKNIQYF
TGTGCCAGTAGACTCCTTGGGGCCAAAAACATTCAGTACTTC
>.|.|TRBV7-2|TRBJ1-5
CASRQTALSNQPQHF
TGTGCCAGCAGACAGACAGCCTTAAGCAATCAGCCCCAGCATTTT
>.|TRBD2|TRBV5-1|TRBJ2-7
CASSLVLAGGREQYF
TGCGCCAGCAGCTTGGTTCTAGCGGGAGGGAGGGAGCAGTACTTC
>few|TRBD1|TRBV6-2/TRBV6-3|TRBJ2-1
CASSAPRQGSEQFF
TGTGCCAGCAGTGCCCCGAGACAGGGATCTGAGCAGTTCTTC
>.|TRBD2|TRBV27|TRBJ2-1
CASSSPLAGDSYNEQFF
TGTGCCAGCAGTTCCCCCCTGGCGGGAGATTCCTACAATGAGCAGTTCTTC
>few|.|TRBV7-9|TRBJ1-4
CASRRGDPYEKLFF
TGTGCCAGCAGACGGGGAGACCCTTATGAAAAACTGTTTTTT
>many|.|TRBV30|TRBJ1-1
CAWTTGGNTEAFF
TGTGCCTGGACAACCGGGGGAAACACTGAAGCTTTCTTT
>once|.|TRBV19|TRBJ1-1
CASSTPEAFF
TGTGCCAGTAGTACCCCTGAAGCTTTCTTT
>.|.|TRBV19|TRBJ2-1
CASSIALSQVLPRNEQFF
TGTGCCAGTAGTATAGCCCTCTCACAGGTGTTACCGAGGAATGAGCAGTTCTTC
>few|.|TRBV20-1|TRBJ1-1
CSARDRGGTANTEAFF
TGCAGTGCTAGAGATCGTGGTGGAACAGCAAACACTGAAGCTTTCTTT
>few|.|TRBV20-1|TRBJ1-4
CSARGLVQRYEKLFF
TGCAGTGCTAGAGGGTTAGTACAGCGGTATGAAAAACTGTTTTTT
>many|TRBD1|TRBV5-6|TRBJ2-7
CASSSGQASYEQYF
TGTGCCAGCAGCTCGGGACAGGCCTCCTACGAGCAGTACTTC
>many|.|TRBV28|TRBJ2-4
CASRPTGAKNIQYF
TGTGCCAGCAGACCGACAGGCGCCAAAAACATTCAGTACTTC
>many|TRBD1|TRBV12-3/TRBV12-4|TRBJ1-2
CASRGSDRPPLNYGYTF
TGTGCCAGCAGGGGCTCGGACAGGCCCCCTCTTAACTATGGCTACACCTTC
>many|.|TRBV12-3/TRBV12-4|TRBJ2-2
CASRGTNTGELFF
TGTGCCAGCAGAGGGACAAACACCGGGGAGCTGTTTTTT
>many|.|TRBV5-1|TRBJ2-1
CASSLERSFNEQFF
TGCGCCAGCAGCTTGGAGCGTAGCTTCAATGAGCAGTTCTTC
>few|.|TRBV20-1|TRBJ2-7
CSARDYTTGGNEQYF
TGCAGTGCTAGGGATTATACGACCGGCGGAAACGAGCAGTACTTC
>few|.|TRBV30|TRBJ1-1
CAWRVGTAEAFF
TGTGCCTGGAGGGTTGGAACAGCAGAAGCTTTCTTT
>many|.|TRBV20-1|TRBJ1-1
CSASPRGPNTEAFF
TGCAGTGCATCCCCTCGGGGCCCGAACACTGAAGCTTTCTTT
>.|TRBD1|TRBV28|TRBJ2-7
CASSSRPGQGGHEQYF
TGTGCCAGCAGTTCCCGCCCGGGACAGGGGGGCCACGAGCAGTACTTC
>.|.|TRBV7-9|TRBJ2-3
CASSLNSRDTQYF
TGTGCCAGCAGCCTAAATAGCAGAGATACGCAGTATTTT
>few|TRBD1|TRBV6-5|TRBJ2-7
CASNSPGTGVSYEQYF
TGTGCCAGCAATTCCCCCGGGACAGGGGTCTCCTACGAGCAGTACTTC
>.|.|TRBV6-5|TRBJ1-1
CASSYSKTSVLAEAFF
TGTGCCAGCAGTTACTCGAAGACATCCGTTTTAGCTGAAGCTTTCTTT
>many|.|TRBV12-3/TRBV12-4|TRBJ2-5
CASSLASSGRDQETQYF
TGTGCCAGCAGTCTAGCCTCTTCGGGCAGGGATCAAGAGACCCAGTACTTC
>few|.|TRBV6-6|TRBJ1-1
CASSYLSPGATEAFF
TGTGCCAGCAGTTACTTGAGTCCGGGGGCCACTGAAGCTTTCTTT
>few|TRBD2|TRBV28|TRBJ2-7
CASSFWTRPYEQYF
TGTGCCAGCAGTTTCTGGACTAGACCCTACGAGCAGTACTTC
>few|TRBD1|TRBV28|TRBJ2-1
CASSFGGTVPNEQFF
TGTGCCAGCAGTTTTGGTGGGACAGTCCCCAATGAGCAGTTCTTC
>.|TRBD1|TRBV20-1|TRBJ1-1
CSASAGETGALLLNTEAFF
TGCAGTGCCTCCGCGGGGGAGACAGGGGCCCTCCTCCTGAACACTGAAGCTTTCTTT
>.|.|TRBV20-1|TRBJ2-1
CSAPTHLEQFF
TGCAGTGCCCCTACCCATCTCGAGCAGTTCTTC